This T cell receptor (beta chain) was found in a study of T-cell memory formation after mild COVID-19. On the study more broadly: TCR clusters mostly belonged to single donors. General study points: Day 15 to 85 contracting clones showed balanced CD4/CD8; later expanders leaned CD4+. Some responding clones appeared in pre-infection memory, suggesting cross-reactive memory joined.

The 5'RACE method, run with constant-segment primers, produced TCR alpha and TCR beta cDNA libraries (carrying sample barcodes and UMIs). TCRdb re-called the 5' RACE reads with MiXCR, one entry per CDR3 protein. The sample includes 250,000 or so distinct CDR3 sequences, 8.5% to 9.5% of them seen just once. This clonotype was seen at least ten times. Its antigen is unknown. The sample consisted of PBMCs or a T cell subset sorted from them (not recorded which). The TCR originated in a man aged 18 to 30 who had mild COVID-19 (a few samples of this study predate the infection). Cell type and time point are not known.

CDR3 amino acids: CASRDGGRNTEAFF. The CDR3 nucleotides are TGTGCCAGTAGAGACGGCGGCCGGAACACTGAAGCTTTCTTT. The chain has TRBV19 and TRBJ1-1; D is unresolved. Germline V gene sequence: CDR1 LNHDA, CDR2 SQIVND (reference sequence). This CDR3 contains 14 residues. V gave up 6 bases and J gave up 1 base, with 12 bases separating them.